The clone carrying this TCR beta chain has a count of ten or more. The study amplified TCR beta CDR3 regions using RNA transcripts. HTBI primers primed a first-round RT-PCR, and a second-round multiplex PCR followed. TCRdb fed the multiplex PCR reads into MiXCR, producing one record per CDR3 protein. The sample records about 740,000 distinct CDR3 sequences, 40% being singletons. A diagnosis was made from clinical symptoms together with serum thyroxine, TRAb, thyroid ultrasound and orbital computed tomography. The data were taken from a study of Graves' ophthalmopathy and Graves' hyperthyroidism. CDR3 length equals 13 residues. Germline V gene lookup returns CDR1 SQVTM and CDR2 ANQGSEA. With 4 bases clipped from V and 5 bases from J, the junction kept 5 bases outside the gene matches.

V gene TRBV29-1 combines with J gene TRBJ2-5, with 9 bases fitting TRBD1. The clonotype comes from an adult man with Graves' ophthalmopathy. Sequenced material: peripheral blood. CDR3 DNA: TGCAGCGTTGTGACAGGGGGTTTCGAGACCCAGTACTTC. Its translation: CSVVTGGFETQYF.